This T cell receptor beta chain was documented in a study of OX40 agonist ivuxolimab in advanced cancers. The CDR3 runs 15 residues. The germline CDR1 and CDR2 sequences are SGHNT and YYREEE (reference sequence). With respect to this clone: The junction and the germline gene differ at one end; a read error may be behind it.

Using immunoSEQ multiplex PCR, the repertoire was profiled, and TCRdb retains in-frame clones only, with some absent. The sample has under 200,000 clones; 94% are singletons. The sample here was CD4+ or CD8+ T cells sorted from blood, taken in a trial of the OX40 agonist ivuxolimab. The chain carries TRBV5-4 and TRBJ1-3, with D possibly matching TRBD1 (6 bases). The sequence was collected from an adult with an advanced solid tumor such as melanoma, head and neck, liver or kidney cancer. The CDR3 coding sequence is TGCGCCAGCAGCCAATTAACAGGGACTGGAAACACCATATATTTT. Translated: CASSQLTGTGNTIYF.